This T cell receptor (beta chain) was sequenced for a study of blood T cell repertoires in COVID-19 (TCRdb year 2020). In the study overall: The collaborator samples originated in the United States, Italy and Spain and spanned the acute and convalescent phases of COVID-19. Where available, HLA class I and class II types were taken from metadata supplied by the sample provider and were not determined by assay-based typing. Deeply sampled blood TCRbeta repertoires from subjects exposed to, actively infected with, or recovered from COVID-19 were included in the dataset. The sample metadata nearly always contained a de-identified subject ID, COVID-19 status, age in years and sex. Samples came from the ongoing ImmuneRACE study (first 160 participants) plus 1,254 subjects from 6 global collaborators. The prospective study material was composed of cDNA or gDNA derived from T cells, B-cell-depleted T cells, or PBMCs. The repertoires were made available in a free public database intended to serve as a resource for research on the immune response to SARS-CoV-2. Overall study outcomes, separate from this receptor: The amount of clinical and demographic metadata varied by source and participant and was provided uncurated.

Collaborating institutions collected whole blood in K2EDTA tubes following their own protocols. For TCRbeta analysis, collaborators shipped samples as frozen whole blood, isolated PBMCs, or DNA extracted from either of those sample types. In regard to this clone: Its antigen is not yet known. Qualities for individual bases were not recorded, and no much larger clone is one base off.

TCRbeta CDR3 regions were amplified from genomic DNA by means of the immunoSEQ Assay, a bias-controlled multiplex PCR. Per the original workflow: The number of nucleated cells in each sample was estimated by amplification of reference gene primers within the assay. To quantify the absolute abundance of each unique TCRbeta CDR3 rearrangement, sequence reads were collapsed and filtered. Productive Simpson clonality was computed per sample as the square root of Simpson's diversity index over productive rearrangements. Drawn from immuneACCESS, this table holds only the in-frame rearrangements with V and J called that TCRdb kept. Clones are partly lost; checked studies trace under half to an unresolved V gene and leave the rest unexplained. V and J calls and clone size are those listed in that table; D and trimming were worked out from the DNA. Counted in this sample were 120,000 to 150,000 clones; around 88% of them appeared once. Of the sample, 1.5% is held by the ten largest clones.

From the cysteine up to the phenylalanine, the CDR3 has a length of 15 residues. The retained sequence is limited to the CDR3, 45 bases, with the frame set at the first base. For CDR1 and CDR2, the germline V gene (reference sequence) lists LNHDA and SQIVND. The V end loses 6 bases and the J end loses 2 bases, and a stretch of 16 bases separates them. This sequence was found in a woman between 55 and 75 years old with acute or convalescent COVID-19. The sequence joins TRBV19 to TRBJ1-1; the D gene is possibly TRBD1, with 6 bases matching. Sequenced sample: peripheral blood. The CDR3 in this case is CASRPTEGVNTEAFF. The sequenced DNA: TGTGCCAGTAGGCCGACCGAGGGGGTCAACACTGAAGCTTTCTTT. With all but the CDR3 taken from the reference TRBV19 and TRBJ1-1 genes, the full variable domain is: DGGITQSPKYLFRKEGQNVTLSCEQNLNHDAMYWYRQDPGQGLRLIYYSQIVNDFQKGDIAEGYSVSREKKESFPLTVTSAQKNPTAFYLCASRPTEGVNTEAFFGQGTRLTVV.